This T cell receptor (beta chain) originates from a study of Ad26.COV2.S vaccination and SARS-CoV-2 variants. Study at large: Sample donor was a member of the COV1001 Ad26.COV2.S trial arm.

Study outcomes and limitations: Total T cell responses were possibly underestimated by TCR breadth and depth analyses.

Treatment meaning: 15 to 20 received Ad26.COV2.S at low or high dose, single or two shots; a few received placebo; per-sample allocation not given. Sampling took place 63 days after the first vaccine or placebo injection. This CDR3 comprises 15 residues. V lost 1 base and J 6 bases, leaving 10 bases between the germline ends. Germline lookup yields CDR1 SGHTA and CDR2 FQGNSA. Comments on this clone: Its antigen remains unknown.

Assay used: immunoSEQ multiplex PCR; TCRdb lists only in-frame clones, some missing. The sample holds 350,000 to 500,000 clones, more than 80% seen once. V usage is TRBV7-2 and J usage is TRBJ1-6, with D uncertain. The receptor was isolated from a person between 18 and 65 years old who received the Ad26.COV2.S COVID-19 vaccine or a placebo. Material: peripheral blood, obtained in a trial of Ad26.COV2.S vaccine versus placebo. The CDR3 sequence is CASSLGGVSNSPLHF. CDR3 nucleotides: TGTGCCAGCAGCTTAGGAGGTGTCAGTAATTCACCCCTCCACTTT. Combining the CDR3 with reference TRBV7-2 and TRBJ1-6 gives the whole variable domain GAGVSQSPSNKVTEKGKDVELRCDPISGHTALYWYRQSLGQGLEFLIYFQGNSAPDKSGLPSDRFSAERTGGSVSTLTIQRTQQEDSAVYLCASSLGGVSNSPLHFGNGTRLTVT.